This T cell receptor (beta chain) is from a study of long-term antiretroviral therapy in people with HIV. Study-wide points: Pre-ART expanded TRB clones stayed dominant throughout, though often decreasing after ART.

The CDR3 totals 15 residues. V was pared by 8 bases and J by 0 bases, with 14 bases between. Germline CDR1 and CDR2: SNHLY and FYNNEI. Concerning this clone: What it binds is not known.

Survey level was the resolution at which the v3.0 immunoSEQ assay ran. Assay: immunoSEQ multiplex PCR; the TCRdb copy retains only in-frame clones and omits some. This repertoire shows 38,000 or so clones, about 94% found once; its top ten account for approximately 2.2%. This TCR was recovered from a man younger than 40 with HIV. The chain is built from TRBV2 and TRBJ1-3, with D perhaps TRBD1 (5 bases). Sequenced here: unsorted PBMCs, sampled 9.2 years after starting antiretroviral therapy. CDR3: CASGTDGTSGNTIYF. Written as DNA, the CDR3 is TGTGCCAGCGGTACCGACGGGACCTCTGGAAACACCATATATTTT.